These 27 T cell receptor beta chains were all obtained from the same sample, sequenced in a study of blood T cell repertoires in COVID-19. The repertoire was sequenced with immunoSEQ multiplex PCR; TCRdb's copy has only in-frame clones and lacks some. The data hold roughly 180,000 clones, with roughly 85% observed a single time. Sequencing used PBMCs or T cells enriched from blood (not recorded which). These receptors were collected from a man in his forties who had recovered from COVID-19.

This chain connects TRBV6-1 to TRBJ2-7; D not resolved. Germline loops: CDR1 MNHNS, CDR2 SASEGT. V dropped 2 bases and J dropped 4 bases, with 9 bases sitting between them. The CDR3 loop spans 13 amino acids. The DNA for the CDR3 is TGTGCCAGCAGTGAAAATGGCTGGTACGAGCAGTACTTC. Translated: CASSENGWYEQYF.

The chain links TRBV30 to TRBJ1-6; D unclear. The CDR3 loop spans 13 amino acids. V lost 1 base to trimming and J lost 11 bases, with 12 bases between them. Per the germline V gene, CDR1 is GTSNPN and CDR2 is SVGIG (reference sequence). CDR3 nucleotides: TGTGCCTGGAGTGATGGAGGAAGGACACCCCTCCACTTT. Protein product: CAWSDGGRTPLHF.

The rearrangement joins TRBV5-1 to TRBJ2-5, with TRBD1 matching over 8 bases. Germline loops: CDR1 SGHRS, CDR2 YFSETQ. V gave up 2 bases and J gave up 4 bases; unmatched junction bases: 7. This CDR3 comprises 15 residues. The CDR3 here is CASSLQGDVAETQYF. Here the CDR3 DNA reads TGCGCCAGCAGCTTACAGGGGGATGTAGCAGAGACCCAGTACTTC.

The chain joins TRBV2 to TRBJ2-4; TRBD2 matches at 10 bases. The CDR3 consists of 17 residues. Trimming at V came to 5 bases and at J to 1 base, leaving 8 bases not matched to a gene. Germline CDR1 and CDR2: SNHLY and FYNNEI. CDR3 residues: CASSPLAGGQAKNIQYF. The CDR3 DNA sequence: TGTGCCAGCAGTCCCTTAGCGGGAGGCCAGGCCAAAAACATTCAGTACTTC.

This clone was seen only once. The rearrangement uses TRBV28 and TRBJ2-1; 14 bases match TRBD2. The germline V gene encodes CDR1 MDHEN and CDR2 SYDVKM. This CDR3 is built from 17 residues. V lost 3 bases, J lost 7 bases, and 8 bases stayed unmatched. CDR3 sequence reads: CASSLGTSGRVLNEQFF. The CDR3 DNA is TGTGCCAGCAGTTTGGGGACTAGCGGGAGAGTATTGAATGAGCAGTTCTTC.

This chain connects TRBV5-8 to TRBJ2-1, with TRBD2 identical over 9 bases. From germline, CDR1 is SGHTS and CDR2 YDEGEE. V trimming: 4 bases; J trimming: 8 bases; junction bases outside the gene matches: 19. The CDR3 spans 18 residues. The CDR3 DNA is TGTGCCAGCAGCCCAGGGAGGTTTCGCGGGAGGGCCTCGGATGAGCAGTTCTTC. It translates to CASSPGRFRGRASDEQFF.

The chain is built from TRBV7-9 and TRBJ2-1; D is uncertain. V gave up 4 bases and J gave up 4 bases, with 26 bases separating them. From germline, CDR1 is SEHNR and CDR2 FQNEAQ (reference sequence). The length of the CDR3 is 19 residues. The CDR3 DNA sequence: TGTGCCAGCAGCTCTACAGTTATCTCACCGTCATGGCATTACAATGAGCAGTTCTTC. Amino acid sequence: CASSSTVISPSWHYNEQFF.

The rearrangement links TRBV4-1 to TRBJ1-1; no definite D call. Germline V gene sequence: CDR1 MGHRA, CDR2 YSYEKL. V lost 1 base and J lost 7, with 7 bases in between. CDR3 length equals 12 residues. The CDR3 DNA is TGCGCCAGCAGCCAAGCCTACAGTGAAGCTTTCTTT. Encoded protein: CASSQAYSEAFF.

The chain couples TRBV5-4 to TRBJ1-4; D not certain. Per the germline V gene, CDR1 is SGHNT and CDR2 is YYREEE (reference sequence). The ends were cut back, 4 bases at V and 0 bases at J, with 7 bases in the middle. The CDR3 is made up of 14 amino acids. The CDR3 DNA reads TGTGCCAGCAGCCTATATGCAACTAATGAAAAACTGTTTTTT. Its translation: CASSLYATNEKLFF.

This sequence joins TRBV28 and TRBJ2-3; D gene uncertain. The CDR3 covers 15 residues. The germline V gene encodes CDR1 MDHEN and CDR2 SYDVKM. The ends were cut back, 1 base at V and 0 bases at J, with 8 bases in the middle. CDR3 nucleotide sequence: TGTGCCAGCAGTTTATTTAGACTGAGCACAGATACGCAGTATTTT. Its protein is CASSLFRLSTDTQYF.

This clone was counted between two and nine times. The V and J genes are TRBV5-1 and TRBJ1-5; D is unclear. This CDR3 contains 14 residues. CDR1 SGHRS and CDR2 YFSETQ come from the germline V gene. With 5 bases removed from V and 5 bases from J, the gap between germline ends came to 14 bases. The CDR3 here is CASSLGYTDQPQHF. The DNA for the CDR3 is TGCGCCAGCAGTCTGGGCTACACCGATCAGCCCCAGCATTTT.

This clone was observed a few times. The CDR3 is CASSQVSLSGYGYTF. CDR3 in DNA: TGTGCCAGCAGTCAGGTCTCCCTCAGTGGCTATGGCTACACCTTC. The chain is built from TRBV4-2 and TRBJ1-2, with D unclear. The ends were cut back, 6 bases at V and 4 bases at J, with 18 bases in the middle. Germline V CDR1 and CDR2: LGHNA, YNFKEQ. This CDR3 is built from 15 residues.

The rearrangement joins TRBV10-3 to TRBJ2-5; TRBD2 is a possible D gene (7 bases). V lost 3 bases and J lost 6, with 14 bases in between. Germline V gene lookup returns CDR1 ENHRY and CDR2 SYGVKD. This CDR3 has 14 amino acids. The CDR3 nucleotides read TGTGCCATCAGTGATGCGGGGGCCGGAAAGACCCAGTACTTC. It yields the protein CAISDAGAGKTQYF.

The CDR3 sequence: CASSRRELVQPQHF. The CDR3 nucleotides are TGTGCCAGTAGTAGACGGGAATTAGTTCAGCCCCAGCATTTT. The V gene is TRBV19, the J gene TRBJ1-5; D not resolved. The CDR3 is made up of 14 amino acids. Germline V gives CDR1 LNHDA, CDR2 SQIVND (reference sequence). Trimming shortened V by 4 bases and J by 6 bases, and 13 bases separated the two germline ends.

The chain uses TRBV30 and TRBJ1-5; TRBD1 might be the D (6 bases). Trimming removed 0 bases from V and 3 bases from J, with 12 bases in between. CDR1 GTSNPN and CDR2 SVGIG come from the germline V gene (reference sequence). There are 15 residues in the CDR3. CDR3 sequence (DNA): TGTGCCTGGAGTGTCGGTCAGGGGATCAATCAGCCCCAGCATTTT. This gives the protein CAWSVGQGINQPQHF.

This clone showed up just a few times. This chain connects TRBV6-6 to TRBJ1-3; D is unclear. Trimming removed 10 bases from V and 0 bases from J, with 7 bases in between. Germline CDR1 is MNHNY and CDR2 is SVGAGI (reference sequence). The length of the CDR3 is 12 residues. CDR3 DNA: TGTGCCACCGGAGGCTCTGGAAACACCATATATTTT. It is translated as CATGGSGNTIYF.

The chain employs TRBV3-1 (or the pseudogene TRBV3-2) and TRBJ1-4; no reliable D call. The germline gives CDR1 LGHDT, CDR2 YNNKEL (reference sequence). The length of the CDR3 is 15 residues. Trimming pared 2 bases from V and 7 bases from J, leaving 14 bases between. The DNA for the CDR3 is TGTGCCAGCAGCCAACCGACACTGGGAGGTGAAAAACTGTTTTTT. This encodes CASSQPTLGGEKLFF.

The count of this clone is one. The chain joins TRBV7-8 to TRBJ2-7, with 7 bases matching TRBD1. The V segment lost 5 bases and the J segment 3 bases; nucleotides outside the gene matches: 13. Per germline, CDR1 SGHVS and CDR2 FQNEAQ. This CDR3 has 16 residues. Here the CDR3 reads CASSPRPRQGDYEQYF. The DNA for the CDR3 is TGTGCCAGCAGCCCTCGGCCGCGGCAGGGGGACTACGAGCAGTACTTC.

The genes are TRBV28 and TRBJ1-1, with 10 bases that match TRBD1. Germline lookup yields CDR1 MDHEN and CDR2 SYDVKM. This CDR3 comprises 14 residues. V lost 7 bases to trimming and J lost 8 bases; unmatched junction nucleotides: 10. The CDR3 loop is CASTRSPGQGEAFF. CDR3 DNA: TGTGCCAGCACTAGGAGCCCGGGACAGGGGGAAGCTTTCTTT.

This clone showed up just once. The chain combines TRBV30 with TRBJ2-7; no clear D. This CDR3 region has 12 residues. The germline V gene encodes CDR1 GTSNPN and CDR2 SVGIG (reference sequence). V gave up 1 base and J gave up 0 bases, with 4 bases separating them. CDR3 DNA sequence: TGTGCCTGGAGTGACAACTCCTACGAGCAGTACTTC. Translated, it gives CAWSDNSYEQYF.

V is TRBV6-5 and J is TRBJ2-7; TRBD2 matches at 9 bases. Germline V gene sequence: CDR1 MNHEY, CDR2 SVGAGI. The trim removed 6 bases at V and 5 bases at J, leaving 11 bases unmatched. The CDR3 is 15 residues long. The CDR3 is CASSSSGGPGDEQYF. As DNA, the CDR3 is TGTGCCAGCAGCTCAAGCGGGGGGCCTGGAGACGAGCAGTACTTC.

Remarks on this clone: A junction boundary mismatches the germline segment, possibly from a read error. V gene TRBV7-7 combines with J gene TRBJ2-1; 10 positions agree with TRBD2. CDR3 length equals 16 residues. In germline, CDR1 is SSHAT, CDR2 FNYEAQ (reference sequence). In DNA, the CDR3 is TGTGCTAGCAGCATAGCGGGGGGAAGCTCCTACAATGAGCAGTTCTTC. This codes for CASSIAGGSSYNEQFF.

V gene TRBV7-3 combines with J gene TRBJ2-7; 7 bases line up with TRBD1. J gave up 7 bases and V 5 bases, and 5 bases lay outside the gene matches. CDR3 length equals 12 residues. The V gene's germline CDR1 is SGHTA and CDR2 FQGTGA. In DNA form, the CDR3 reads TGTGCCAGCAGCCCAGGGACAGAAGAGCAGTACTTC. Amino acids: CASSPGTEEQYF.

The rearrangement uses TRBV5-1 and TRBJ1-2, with 8 bases fitting TRBD1. The junction had 8 bases not matched to a gene; V was cut back by 2 bases and J by 8 bases. The germline V gene has CDR1 SGHRS and CDR2 YFSETQ. CDR3 length equals 14 residues. The CDR3 nucleotides are TGCGCCAGCAGCTTCCCGGACAGGGCTGGGGGCTACACCTTC. This codes for CASSFPDRAGGYTF.

This rearrangement joins TRBV12-3 or TRBV12-4 to TRBJ1-1; D call uncertain. Trimming pared 6 bases from V and 3 bases from J, leaving 8 bases between. The CDR3 contains 12 residues. The CDR3 DNA reads as TGTGCCAGCAGGTTACTCGACACTGAAGCTTTCTTT. Translation gives CASRLLDTEAFF.

The chain links TRBV4-1 to TRBJ1-1; 8 nucleotides line up with TRBD1. Germline CDR1 and CDR2: MGHRA and YSYEKL. The CDR3 has 17 amino acids. With V trimmed by 1 base and J by 1 base, 8 bases remained unmatched. The CDR3 loop is CASSQGAGGESNTEAFF. CDR3 sequence (DNA): TGCGCCAGCAGCCAAGGCGCAGGGGGCGAGTCGAACACTGAAGCTTTCTTT.

The J gene is TRBJ1-3, the V gene TRBV21-1; the DNA was not used to check the table's D call, TRBD1. TRBV21-1 has pseudogene status. The CDR3 sequence is 14 residues long. CDR3 in amino acids: CASSTRQGANTIYF. The DNA of the CDR3 is TGTGCCAGCAGCACCCGACAGGGGGCTAACACCATATATTTT.